The rows below give T cell receptor beta chains drawn from one sample of a study of CXCR3-negative and CXCR3-positive naive CD8 T cells. TCRdb reprocessed the 5' RACE reads; each CDR3 protein has one entry and no DNA is given. The table lists some 60,000 distinct CDR3 sequences, with around 0.5% in the top ten. Sequences were obtained from naive CXCR3+ CD8+ T cells from blood. The receptors here all came from a human donor in good health. Some clones in this sample may be carry-over from other donors' samples. The CDR3 runs from the conserved cysteine through the conserved F or W.

CSAEGDTDTQYF,TRBJ2-3,TRBV29-1
CASSLDGGIQETQYF,TRBJ2-5,TRBV11-3
CASSYDRDFYNEQFF,TRBJ2-1,TRBV6-2/TRBV6-3
CASSPIQGLSYEQYF,TRBJ2-7,TRBV6-2/TRBV6-3
CASSQDTWAFF,TRBJ1-1,TRBV4-2
CASSSPGLRTYEQYF,TRBJ2-7,TRBV27
CASSQEVGTYEQYF,TRBJ2-7,TRBV4-3
CASSVGGGVGEAFF,TRBJ1-1,TRBV9
CASSFFESPYEQYF,TRBJ2-7,TRBV7-9
CASSYSDGFNEQFF,TRBJ2-1,TRBV6-2/TRBV6-3
CASSGAKNIQYF,TRBJ2-4,TRBV6-6
CASSPDSPYEQYF,TRBJ2-7,TRBV5-1
CASSQAVAGTQETQYF,TRBJ2-5,TRBV3-1
CASSYWDEQYF,TRBJ2-7,TRBV6-2/TRBV6-3
CSANSQGGLLYGYTF,TRBJ1-2,TRBV20-1
CASSQDWTGQQETQYF,TRBJ2-5,TRBV3-1
CASSLPGKGTEAFF,TRBJ1-1,TRBV12-3/TRBV12-4
CASSFNGAGETQYF,TRBJ2-5,TRBV28
CSVEDDHRAYEQYF,TRBJ2-7,TRBV29-1
CASSLPGINYGYTF,TRBJ1-2,TRBV28
CASSYGQQETQYF,TRBJ2-5,TRBV6-5
CASSLDLDSFETLYF,TRBJ2-5,TRBV7-7
CASSSVLPTEAFF,TRBJ1-1,TRBV11-2
CASSPTGSGANYGYTF,TRBJ1-2,TRBV9
CASSVTPGYSYEQYF,TRBJ2-7,TRBV5-6
CASGTTSGVVETQYF,TRBJ2-5,TRBV12-3/TRBV12-4
CASSRGVPYEQYF,TRBJ2-7,TRBV7-2
CASSYISSTDTQYF,TRBJ2-3,TRBV6-5
CASSPRAGENTEAFF,TRBJ1-1,TRBV7-9
CASILNGGVNEKLFF,TRBJ1-4,TRBV28
CASSALAGNTGELFF,TRBJ2-2,TRBV6-6
CASSLGATNTGELFF,TRBJ2-2,TRBV28
CASSDQETQYF,TRBJ2-5,TRBV9
CASRPVTEETQYF,TRBJ2-5,TRBV14
CASSHRSGANVLTF,TRBJ2-6,TRBV6-5
CASKGDRVDSPLHF,TRBJ1-6,TRBV12-3/TRBV12-4
CASSFSAFRVGTDTQYF,TRBJ2-3,TRBV12-3/TRBV12-4
CAISDDRKTLYNEQFF,TRBJ2-1,TRBV10-3
CASGYAGNTEAFF,TRBJ1-1,TRBV27
CASSFPGGANGANVLTF,TRBJ2-6,TRBV7-9
CSARGSRESTYEQYF,TRBJ2-7,TRBV20-1
CASSLGPGQGTTDTQYF,TRBJ2-3,TRBV7-7
CASSFGTGAVYEQYF,TRBJ2-7,TRBV7-9
CASSSNRGSSTDTQYF,TRBJ2-3,TRBV28
CASSTGQDLYGYTF,TRBJ1-2,TRBV7-2
CASSQDPDGTAYNEQFF,TRBJ2-1,TRBV4-3
CATSRVGQLEAFF,TRBJ1-1,TRBV15
CASRNLDRVVNEQFF,TRBJ2-1,TRBV12-3/TRBV12-4